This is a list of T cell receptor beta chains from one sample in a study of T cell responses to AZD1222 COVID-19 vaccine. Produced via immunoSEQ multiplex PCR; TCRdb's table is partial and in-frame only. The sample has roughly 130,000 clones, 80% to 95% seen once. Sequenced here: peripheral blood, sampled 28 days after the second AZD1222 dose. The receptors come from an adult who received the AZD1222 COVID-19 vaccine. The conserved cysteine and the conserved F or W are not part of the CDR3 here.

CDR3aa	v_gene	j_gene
ASSGLASSTQY	TRBV12-3/TRBV12-4	TRBJ2-3
ASSLSVTNEQF	TRBV28	TRBJ2-1
ATSSGPGGSGELF	TRBV19	TRBJ2-2
ASSIQHRGAGYEQY	TRBV19	TRBJ2-7
ASSQGNEQF	TRBV6-2/TRBV6-3	TRBJ2-1
ASSLVGALS	TRBV12-3/TRBV12-4	TRBJ2-7
ASSLTGGGQTQY	TRBV7-3	TRBJ2-5
ASSQDRTGETEAF	TRBV4-3	TRBJ1-1
ASSQGGTVHEAF	TRBV4-3	TRBJ1-1
ATSLMGGEEEQY	TRBV15	TRBJ2-7
ASSIRRDYKNIQY	TRBV19	TRBJ2-4
ASSLGGAGYT	TRBV25-1	TRBJ1-2
ASSKSLYEQY	TRBV11-1	TRBJ2-7
ASSPPGVDRGNTEAF	TRBV18	TRBJ1-1
ASSLSGGFYGYT	TRBV27	TRBJ1-2
AWSPAVGYT	TRBV30	TRBJ1-2
ASSGYMNEKLF	TRBV5-5	TRBJ1-4
ASSKDDRANTGELF	TRBV21-1	TRBJ2-2
ASSSQTTGADEQF	TRBV7-8	TRBJ2-1
ASSLMGLAEETQY	TRBV9	TRBJ2-5
ASSPYRGSSSGNTIY	TRBV18	TRBJ1-3
ASSQDVGQGYANYGYT	TRBV4-3	TRBJ1-2
ANIQGVGAEAF	TRBV30	TRBJ1-1
ASSPSQGRGETQY	TRBV4-3	TRBJ2-5
ASSPAQGAYEQY	TRBV18	TRBJ2-7
ASSISQINTEAF	TRBV19	TRBJ1-1
ATSRDRGTEKLF	TRBV15	TRBJ1-4
ASSQERSSETQY	TRBV14	TRBJ2-5
ASSHKAGQGMNTEAF	TRBV4-2	TRBJ1-1
SASSSGGPTGELF	TRBV20-1	TRBJ2-2
ASSRGVLEQPQH	TRBV19	TRBJ1-5